These 4 T cell receptor beta chains were sequenced from one sample in a study of T cell responses to AZD1222 COVID-19 vaccine. The table came from immunoSEQ multiplex PCR; TCRdb's copy has only in-frame clones and leaves some out. The repertoire holds approximately 160,000 clones, 85% to 95% seen once, with approximately 0.88% in the top ten. The material was peripheral blood, obtained on day 0 of AZD1222 vaccination. All receptors derive from an adult in good health.

This clone appeared a single time. V gene TRBV30 combines with J gene TRBJ1-2, with unresolved D. V shed 0 bases and J shed 1 base, with 9 bases lying between them. The CDR3 sequence is 14 residues long. Per germline, CDR1 GTSNPN and CDR2 SVGIG (reference sequence). DNA of the CDR3: TGTGCCTGGAGTGTACGGCCGGGTAACTATGGCTACACCTTC. This encodes CAWSVRPGNYGYTF.

This chain connects TRBV20-1 to TRBJ1-1, with D possibly matching TRBD1 (5 bases). V lost 3 bases and J 1 base, leaving 9 bases between the germline ends. The CDR3 covers 13 residues. Germline CDR1 is DFQATT and CDR2 is SNEGSKA (reference sequence). The CDR3 nucleotides are TGCAGTGCTAGTCGGCAGGGGAACACTGAAGCTTTCTTT. Its translation is CSASRQGNTEAFF.

This chain connects TRBV14 to TRBJ2-7; D possibly corresponds to TRBD1 (5 bases). V was pared by 4 bases and J by 3 bases, with 16 bases between. This CDR3 spans 15 amino acids. Germline loops: CDR1 SGHDN, CDR2 FVKESK. Written as DNA, the CDR3 is TGTGCCAGCAGCCCTGCAGGGTCTCTCCGCTACGAGCAGTACTTC. Its protein product is CASSPAGSLRYEQYF.

The V gene is TRBV28, the J gene TRBJ1-5; maybe TRBD1 (6 bases). V lost 5 bases, J lost 4 bases, and 21 bases lay in between. The CDR3 has 17 amino acids. CDR1 is MDHEN and CDR2 is SYDVKM in the germline V gene. The chain's CDR3 is CASSPQLQGLGNQPQHF. The CDR3, as DNA: TGTGCCAGCAGTCCCCAACTACAGGGCCTCGGGAATCAGCCCCAGCATTTT.